This T cell receptor beta chain emerged from a study of cytomegalovirus exposure and HLA in healthy donors. Germline V gives CDR1 GTSNPN, CDR2 SVGIG (reference sequence). The CDR3 has 17 residues. V lost 0 bases, J lost 0 bases, and 16 bases lay in between. Amplification used 60 Vbeta primers and 13 Jbeta primers. TCRdb's table, derived via immunoSEQ multiplex PCR, lists solely in-frame clones and lacks some. The repertoire holds 170,000 or so clones, with around 77% as singletons. The sequence was collected from a woman aged 25 to 39 in good health and CMV-seronegative. The J gene is TRBJ2-3, the V gene TRBV30; D may be TRBD2 (6 bases). What was sequenced was PBMCs. The CDR3 bases are TGTGCCTGGAGTGTACGGGACTTAAATCCTAGCACAGATACGCAGTATTTT. It is translated as CAWSVRDLNPSTDTQYF.